A selection of T cell receptor beta chains follows, all from one sample in a study of Graves' ophthalmopathy and Graves' hyperthyroidism. TCRdb processed the multiplex PCR reads anew with MiXCR; each CDR3 protein has one entry. This sample carries 650,000 to 900,000 distinct CDR3 sequences, roughly two fifths of them seen once, and the ten largest clones take less than 55%. The sequenced sample consisted of peripheral blood. Receptors originate from an adult man with Graves' ophthalmopathy. CDR3s include the opening cysteine and the closing phenylalanine or tryptophan. A D gene is named only where the DNA matches it firmly. Size is omitted from some rows. Given values are once, few, many or a class for expanded clones.

CDR3 length: 14; V gene: TRBV6-5; J gene: TRBJ1-6; clone size: few; D gene: .; CDR3 DNA: TGTGCCAGCAGGACCGGGACTTTCAATTCACCCCTCCACTTT; CDR3 protein: CASRTGTFNSPLHF
CDR3 length: 16; V gene: TRBV2; J gene: TRBJ1-4; clone size: many; D gene: TRBD1; CDR3 DNA: TGTGCCAGCAGGCTCAGAGACAGGGGAGTTAGTGAAAAACTGTTTTTT; CDR3 protein: CASRLRDRGVSEKLFF
CDR3 length: 15; V gene: TRBV25-1; J gene: TRBJ1-5; clone size: .; D gene: .; CDR3 DNA: TGTGCCAGCAGCCAAGATCCAGGGGATTTTCAGCCCCAGCATTTT; CDR3 protein: CASSQDPGDFQPQHF
CDR3 length: 15; V gene: TRBV19; J gene: TRBJ2-7; clone size: few; D gene: TRBD1; CDR3 DNA: TGTGCCAGTAGTTTCGGACAGGGGGCGCTGGGGGAGCAGTACTTC; CDR3 protein: CASSFGQGALGEQYF
CDR3 length: 15; V gene: TRBV16; J gene: TRBJ1-3; clone size: .; D gene: .; CDR3 DNA: TGTGCCAGCAGCCAAGATGGATTCGGTGGAAACACCATATATTTT; CDR3 protein: CASSQDGFGGNTIYF
CDR3 length: 17; V gene: TRBV5-1; J gene: TRBJ1-4; clone size: few; D gene: .; CDR3 DNA: TGCGCCAGCAGCTTGGGGATCCAGTTAATAACTAATGAAAAACTGTTTTTT; CDR3 protein: CASSLGIQLITNEKLFF
CDR3 length: 18; V gene: TRBV9; J gene: TRBJ2-6; clone size: few; D gene: .; CDR3 DNA: TGTGCCAGCAGCGTATGGCCAGGAGGTCTGGCTGGGGCCAACGTCCTGACTTTC; CDR3 protein: CASSVWPGGLAGANVLTF
CDR3 length: 13; V gene: TRBV2; J gene: TRBJ1-1; clone size: many; D gene: .; CDR3 DNA: TGTGCCAGCAGAAGTGGTTTGGGCACTGAAGCTTTCTTT; CDR3 protein: CASRSGLGTEAFF
CDR3 length: 17; V gene: TRBV7-2; J gene: TRBJ1-2; clone size: few; D gene: .; CDR3 DNA: TGTGCCAGCAGCCACCCTGAGGGAGGACCCGTGACCTATGGCTACACCTTC; CDR3 protein: CASSHPEGGPVTYGYTF
CDR3 length: 14; V gene: TRBV25-1; J gene: TRBJ2-6; clone size: .; D gene: .; CDR3 DNA: TGTGCCAGCAGCTCGAATACAGGGGCCAACGTCCTGACTTTC; CDR3 protein: CASSSNTGANVLTF
CDR3 length: 15; V gene: TRBV7-9; J gene: TRBJ1-5; clone size: many; D gene: TRBD1; CDR3 DNA: TGTGCCAGCAGCCCCTCGACAGGGGTTGGTCAGCCCCAGCATTTT; CDR3 protein: CASSPSTGVGQPQHF
CDR3 length: 16; V gene: TRBV7-9; J gene: TRBJ1-2; clone size: once; D gene: .; CDR3 DNA: TGTGCCAGCAGTTTTTCTGGGGCCAGGGTAATCTATGGCTACACCTTC; CDR3 protein: CASSFSGARVIYGYTF
CDR3 length: 17; V gene: TRBV9; J gene: TRBJ2-6; clone size: many; D gene: .; CDR3 DNA: TGTGCCAGCAGCCCGACCTTGGACGGCACCGGGGCCAACGTCCTGACTTTC; CDR3 protein: CASSPTLDGTGANVLTF
CDR3 length: 15; V gene: TRBV19; J gene: TRBJ1-5; clone size: few; D gene: TRBD1; CDR3 DNA: TGTGCCAGTAGTACACGGGACAGGGCGGATCAGCCCCAGCATTTT; CDR3 protein: CASSTRDRADQPQHF